The next 13 T cell receptor beta chains were all read from a single sample in a study of blood T cell repertoires in COVID-19 (TCRdb year 2020). Library creation used the immunoSEQ multiplex PCR assay. Not all clones reach the TCRdb copy of this immuneACCESS table, which keeps in-frame sequences only. Checked studies attribute under half of the gap to unresolved V genes and leave the rest unexplained. The sample includes about 170,000 clones, with approximately 83% observed a single time. The ten largest account for around 2% of the sample. Sequencing was done on a sample of peripheral blood. These receptors originate from an elderly woman with acute or convalescent COVID-19.

V usage is TRBV7-2 and J usage is TRBJ1-2; 7 nucleotides match TRBD1. V trimming: 2 bases; J trimming: 4 bases; junction bases outside the gene matches: 4. Germline CDR1 is SGHTA and CDR2 is FQGNSA. The CDR3 has 14 amino acids. CDR3 sequence: CASSLTTGRYGYTF. The CDR3 DNA sequence: TGTGCCAGCAGCTTAACGACAGGGCGCTATGGCTACACCTTC.

The J gene is TRBJ2-2, the V gene TRBV9; tentatively, D is TRBD2 (6 bases). The V and J ends lost 4 bases and 3 bases respectively, with 13 bases between them. CDR3 length: 15 residues. Germline loops: CDR1 SGDLS, CDR2 YYNGEE. Here the CDR3 DNA reads TGTGCCAGCAGCAACGGGGGTGCGTACACCGGGGAGCTGTTTTTT. As protein: CASSNGGAYTGELFF.

The rearrangement joins TRBV7-3 to TRBJ2-3, with 7 bases matching TRBD2. After removal of 1 base from V and 6 bases from J, the junction contained 13 bases not matched to a gene. This CDR3 has 17 amino acids. The germline gives CDR1 SGHTA, CDR2 FQGTGA. CDR3: CASSLMGPGSGADTQYF. CDR3 nucleotides: TGTGCCAGCAGCTTAATGGGACCTGGGAGCGGGGCGGATACGCAGTATTTT.

This chain connects TRBV5-1 to TRBJ2-2, with D possibly TRBD2 on 5 matching bases. Germline CDR1 is SGHRS and CDR2 is YFSETQ. Trimming pared 0 bases from V and 3 bases from J, leaving 9 bases between. CDR3 length equals 15 residues. This chain's CDR3 is CASSLAWGDTGELFF. CDR3 nucleotide sequence: TGCGCCAGCAGCTTGGCCTGGGGAGACACCGGGGAGCTGTTTTTT. The full variable domain, in which reference TRBV5-1 and TRBJ2-2 provide the parts outside the CDR3, is KAGVTQTPRYLIKTRGQQVTLSCSPISGHRSVSWYQQTPGQGLQFLFEYFSETQRNKGNFPGRFSGRQFSNSRSEMNVSTLELGDSALYLCASSLAWGDTGELFFGEGSRLTVL.

V is TRBV6-2 or TRBV6-3 and J is TRBJ2-3; 10 nucleotides line up with TRBD2. V gave up 2 bases and J gave up 5 bases; unmatched junction bases: 7. CDR1 is MNHEY, CDR2 SVGEGT, per germline. The CDR3 sequence is 16 residues long. The CDR3: CASSYQRGGDLDTQYF. CDR3 DNA: TGTGCCAGCAGTTACCAGCGGGGGGGAGACCTAGATACGCAGTATTTT.

The rearrangement uses TRBV7-3 and TRBJ2-5, with 8 bases aligning to TRBD2. J gave up 6 bases and V 3 bases, and 6 bases lay outside the gene matches. The CDR3 sequence is 14 residues long. Germline V gene lookup returns CDR1 SGHTA and CDR2 FQGTGA. CDR3 nucleotide sequence: TGTGCCAGCAGCTTGGGTACTAGCGGTCAGACCCAGTACTTC. Its translation: CASSLGTSGQTQYF.

The chain joins TRBV6-1 to TRBJ1-1, with a possible D match to TRBD1 (5 bases). Trimming removed 6 bases from V and 4 bases from J, with 12 bases in between. CDR1 MNHNS and CDR2 SASEGT come from the germline V gene. The CDR3 loop spans 13 amino acids. This CDR3 reads CASSRQPITEAFF. The DNA for the CDR3 is TGTGCCAGCAGCCGACAGCCTATCACTGAAGCTTTCTTT.

The chain joins TRBV19 to TRBJ1-4; a weak D match, TRBD1 (6 bases). Germline V gene sequence: CDR1 LNHDA, CDR2 SQIVND (reference sequence). V was cut by 8 bases and J by 7 bases, with 17 bases left in between. The CDR3 runs to 14 residues. The CDR3 nucleotides read TGTGCCAGTGGGTGGACAGTGAGCGGTGAAAAACTGTTTTTT. This sequence encodes CASGWTVSGEKLFF.

The chain recombines TRBV7-9 with TRBJ2-7; 7 bases are shared with TRBD1. Germline lookup yields CDR1 SEHNR and CDR2 FQNEAQ (reference sequence). Trimming took 8 bases from V and 2 from J; bases not matched to a gene: 9. This CDR3 region has 14 residues. This CDR3 reads CASGTGTATYEQYF. Written as DNA, the CDR3 is TGTGCCAGCGGAACCGGGACAGCAACCTACGAGCAGTACTTC.

The gene calls are TRBV5-1 and TRBJ2-7, with D hard to call. From germline, CDR1 is SGHRS and CDR2 YFSETQ. This CDR3 is built from 13 residues. Trimming stripped 0 bases from V and 3 bases from J, with 7 bases between. As DNA, the CDR3 is TGCGCCAGCAGCTTGGGGCAATACTACGAGCAGTACTTC. Protein product: CASSLGQYYEQYF.

The rearrangement joins TRBV6-5 to TRBJ2-7, with D uncertain. Germline CDR1 and CDR2: MNHEY and SVGAGI. The CDR3 has 15 residues. V was pared by 6 bases and J by 2 bases, with 17 bases between. The CDR3 here is CASSQVITLPYEQYF. CDR3 nucleotides: TGTGCCAGCAGCCAGGTTATTACCTTACCCTACGAGCAGTACTTC.

The CDR3, as DNA: TGTGCCAGCAGTTTGGGGACGGCGGGGGTAGATACGCAGTATTTT. Its protein product is CASSLGTAGVDTQYF. The chain joins TRBV28 to TRBJ2-3, with TRBD2 identical over 7 bases. Germline trimming cut 3 bases from V and 5 bases from J; bases unmatched to any gene: 8. This CDR3 is built from 15 residues. CDR1 MDHEN and CDR2 SYDVKM come from the germline V gene.

This clone was seen just once. The chain links TRBV6-5 to TRBJ2-7, with TRBD2 matching 10 bases. V lost 5 bases to trimming and J lost 0 bases; unmatched junction nucleotides: 4. The germline gives CDR1 MNHEY, CDR2 SVGAGI. CDR3 length equals 15 residues. CDR3 DNA sequence: TGTGCCAGCAGTAATAGCGGGGGGACCTCCTACGAGCAGTACTTC. Protein sequence: CASSNSGGTSYEQYF.